This T cell receptor (beta chain) was captured by sequencing in a study of cytomegalovirus exposure and HLA in healthy donors. General observations from the study: Researchers reported that three CMV-associated chains were confirmed in vitro as CMV antigen-specific.

It was with 60 Vbeta and 13 Jbeta primers that the PCR ran. Data came from immunoSEQ multiplex PCR; TCRdb stores just in-frame clones and leaves some out. The sample contains around 80,000 clones, 78% of which appear only once. Deletions cut 0 bases from V and 6 bases from J, with 7 bases between. CDR1 is SGHTA and CDR2 is FQGNSA in the germline V gene. The CDR3 runs 13 residues. Note on this clone: Its antigen remains unidentified.

Sequencing was done on a sample of PBMCs. The chain links TRBV7-2 to TRBJ2-3; no definite D call. The TCR originated in a man in his forties in good health and CMV-seronegative. The CDR3 DNA sequence: TGTGCCAGCAGCTTAGCCCCTACGGATACGCAGTATTTT. This encodes CASSLAPTDTQYF.